Listed below are T cell receptor beta chains from one sample, sequenced in a study of PD-L1 blockade in urothelial cancer. Using immunoSEQ multiplex PCR, the repertoire was profiled, and TCRdb retains in-frame clones only, with some absent. The sample carries over 50,000 clones, about 86% recorded once. Specimen: PBMCs, collected around atezolizumab (anti-PD-L1) treatment. These receptors originate from a man between 45 and 60 years old with urothelial cancer. CDR3s include the opening cysteine and the closing phenylalanine or tryptophan. The D gene is left open where the match is weak. Clone size is not always given. Where it is, it says once, few, many or a class for expanded clones.

V gene	D gene	clone size	J gene	CDR3 protein	CDR3 DNA
TRBV5-1	-	-	TRBJ2-7	CASSSGGTYEQYF	TGCGCCAGCAGCTCTGGCGGCACTTACGAGCAGTACTTC
TRBV29-1	-	-	TRBJ2-1	CSVVQYYNEQFF	TGCAGCGTTGTGCAGTACTACAATGAGCAGTTCTTC
TRBV14	-	-	TRBJ2-4	CASSPFVSGDIQYF	TGTGCCAGCAGCCCCTTTGTCTCAGGGGACATTCAGTACTTC
TRBV6-1	-	-	TRBJ2-6	CASLTASGANVLTF	TGTGCCAGCTTGACTGCCTCTGGGGCCAACGTCCTGACTTTC
TRBV15	-	few	TRBJ1-2	CATSRELGPYGYTF	TGTGCCACCAGCAGAGAGCTGGGGCCATATGGCTACACCTTC
TRBV15	-	-	TRBJ2-1	CATSRGGEGVYNEQFF	TGTGCCACCAGCAGAGGGGGGGAAGGTGTATACAATGAGCAGTTCTTC
TRBV2	TRBD2	-	TRBJ2-1	CASSESSGNLYNEQFF	TGTGCCAGCAGTGAGTCTAGCGGGAATCTCTACAATGAGCAGTTCTTC
TRBV30	-	-	TRBJ1-1	CAWRRGLNTEAFF	TGTGCCTGGCGCAGGGGACTGAACACTGAAGCTTTCTTT
TRBV7-9	-	medium-sized	TRBJ2-1	CASSLAREQFF	TGTGCCAGCAGCTTAGCGAGGGAGCAGTTCTTC
TRBV28	-	-	TRBJ2-7	CASRAGGYEQYF	TGTGCCAGCAGAGCCGGAGGCTACGAGCAGTACTTC
TRBV18	-	-	TRBJ1-3	CASSPPGSGAGNTIYF	TGTGCCAGCTCACCACCTGGGTCTGGGGCCGGAAACACCATATATTTT
TRBV10-2	-	-	TRBJ2-7	CASRAGLALTYEQYF	TGCGCCAGCAGGGCAGGGTTAGCCCTCACCTACGAGCAGTACTTC
TRBV2	-	few	TRBJ1-6	CASKSLAQGLSPLHF	TGTGCCAGCAAGTCCTTGGCACAGGGTCTGTCACCCCTCCACTTT
TRBV2	-	-	TRBJ1-2	CASTTGQGGYTF	TGTGCCAGCACCACGGGACAAGGGGGCTACACCTTC
TRBV9	TRBD1	-	TRBJ1-6	CASSQTGNNSPLHF	TGTGCCAGCAGCCAGACAGGGAACAATTCACCCCTCCACTTT
TRBV29-1	-	-	TRBJ2-1	CSSRGYNEQFF	TGCAGCTCAAGGGGGTACAATGAGCAGTTCTTC
TRBV30	TRBD2	-	TRBJ2-1	CAWSAGTRGYRRLF	TGTGCCTGGAGTGCCGGGACTAGGGGGTACAGGCGTCTCTTC
TRBV11-2	-	-	TRBJ1-1	CASSLNRVSEAFF	TGTGCCAGCAGCTTAAACAGGGTCTCTGAAGCTTTCTTT
TRBV30	TRBD1	-	TRBJ1-6	CAWSTGQGTSPLHF	TGTGCCTGGAGTACTGGACAGGGGACTTCACCCCTCCACTTT
TRBV2	TRBD1	few	TRBJ2-4	CASSRGPGNIQYF	TGTGCCAGCAGCAGGGGGCCTGGGAACATTCAGTACTTC
TRBV4-1	TRBD2	few	TRBJ2-1	CASSPGLARDEQFF	TGCGCCAGCAGCCCGGGACTAGCCCGCGATGAGCAGTTCTTC
TRBV6-4	TRBD1	once	TRBJ1-1	CASRRDKGTGGGNTEAFF	TGTGCCAGCAGGAGGGACAAAGGGACAGGGGGGGGGAACACTGAAGCTTTCTTT